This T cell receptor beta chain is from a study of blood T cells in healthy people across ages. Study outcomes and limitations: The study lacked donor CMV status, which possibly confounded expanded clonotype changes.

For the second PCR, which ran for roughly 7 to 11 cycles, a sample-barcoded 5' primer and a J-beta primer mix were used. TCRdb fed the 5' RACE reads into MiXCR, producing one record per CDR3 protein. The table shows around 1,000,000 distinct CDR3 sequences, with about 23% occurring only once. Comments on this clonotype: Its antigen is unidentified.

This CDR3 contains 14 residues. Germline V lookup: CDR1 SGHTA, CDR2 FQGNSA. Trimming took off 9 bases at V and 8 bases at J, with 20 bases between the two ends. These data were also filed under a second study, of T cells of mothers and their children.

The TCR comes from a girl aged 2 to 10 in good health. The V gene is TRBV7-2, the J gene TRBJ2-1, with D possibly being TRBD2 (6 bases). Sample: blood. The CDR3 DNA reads TGTGCCAGTGTGGAAGGACTATACTCGGATGAGCAGTTCTTC. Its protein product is CASVEGLYSDEQFF.